The next 9 T cell receptor beta chains were all read from a single sample in a study of blood T cell repertoires in COVID-19. Only in-frame clones appear in the TCRdb table, and some are missing; sequencing was by immunoSEQ multiplex PCR. The table lists under 300,000 clones, roughly 85% of them singletons, with 1.5% to 2% in the top ten. The sample was PBMCs or T cells enriched from blood (not recorded which). Receptors originate from a woman in her forties or fifties who had recovered from COVID-19.

The CDR3 spells CASSAWDRQNEKLFF. The CDR3 DNA reads TGTGCCAGCAGCGCCTGGGACAGACAAAATGAAAAACTGTTTTTT. The chain combines TRBV7-8 with TRBJ1-4; TRBD1 matches at 7 bases. The CDR3 runs 15 residues. Germline CDR1 and CDR2: SGHVS and FQNEAQ. With 5 bases clipped from V and 5 bases from J, the junction kept 8 bases outside the gene matches.

The chain recombines TRBV27 with TRBJ1-5; D is unresolved. V was shortened by 6 bases and J by 6 bases, with 12 bases between the two germline ends. This CDR3 has 13 amino acids. Germline V gene lookup returns CDR1 MNHEY and CDR2 SMNVEV (reference sequence). The CDR3 DNA follows: TGTGCCAGCAGCCCCGTGGGGAGTCAGCCCCAGCATTTT. Its protein is CASSPVGSQPQHF.

The rearrangement uses TRBV18 and TRBJ1-6, with D possibly being TRBD1 (5 bases). Germline V lookup: CDR1 KGHSH, CDR2 LQKENI. CDR3 length: 15 amino acids. V lost 6 bases to trimming and J lost 8 bases, with 17 bases between them. CDR3: CASSPLQGLDSPLHF. The CDR3 region has the DNA TGTGCCAGCTCGCCTCTCCAGGGATTAGATTCACCCCTCCACTTT.

This chain links TRBV21-1 with TRBJ2-1; the table's D call, TRBD2, has no DNA check behind it. TRBV21-1 is a pseudogene locus. This CDR3 is 17 amino acids long. CDR3 amino acids: CASSRGRGTLTHGEQFF. The DNA for the CDR3 is TGTGCCAGCAGCAGGGGGAGGGGGACACTAACTCACGGTGAGCAGTTCTTC.

This clone was picked up a small number of times. CDR3 DNA: TGTGCCAGCAGACCTGTAACAGGGGGCAGAGGGAATCAGCCCCAGCATTTT. It encodes CASRPVTGGRGNQPQHF. The chain uses TRBV28 and TRBJ1-5, with TRBD1 identical over 9 bases. V shed 6 bases, J shed 4 bases, and the junction held 13 bases outside the gene matches. From germline, CDR1 is MDHEN and CDR2 SYDVKM. This CDR3 region has 17 residues.

V and J are TRBV5-8 and TRBJ1-5; no reliable D call. Looked up from germline, CDR1 is SGHTS and CDR2 is YDEGEE. The CDR3 consists of 16 residues. Trimming took off 0 bases at V and 2 bases at J, with 12 bases between the two ends. CDR3 sequence: CASSLGPGKGNQPQHF. In DNA, the CDR3 is TGTGCCAGCAGCTTGGGTCCGGGAAAGGGCAATCAGCCCCAGCATTTT.

The chain recombines TRBV27 with TRBJ2-1, with 12 nucleotides matching TRBD2. CDR1 and CDR2 (germline): MNHEY, SMNVEV (reference sequence). With 4 bases clipped from V and 0 bases from J, the junction kept 10 bases outside the gene matches. The CDR3 extends over 19 amino acids. CDR3 DNA: TGTGCCAGCAGTTCGTCCGGGACTAGCGGGTTCAGCTCCTACAATGAGCAGTTCTTC. This gives the protein CASSSSGTSGFSSYNEQFF.

The chain couples TRBV7-8 to TRBJ2-1, with 10 bases aligning to TRBD2. Germline trimming cut 5 bases from V and 7 bases from J; bases unmatched to any gene: 17. The CDR3 contains 18 residues. From germline, CDR1 is SGHVS and CDR2 FQNEAQ. The CDR3 DNA sequence: TGTGCCAGCAGCCCAGGGCTCGCTAGCGGGAGTCTGCCGAATGAGCAGTTCTTC. Protein: CASSPGLASGSLPNEQFF. The full variable domain, its missing parts supplied by reference TRBV7-8 and TRBJ2-1, is GAGVSQSPRYKVAKRGQDVALRCDPISGHVSLFWYQQALGQGPEFLTYFQNEAQLDKSGLPSDRFFAERPEGSVSTLKIQRTQQEDSAVYLCASSPGLASGSLPNEQFFGPGTRLTVL.

The rearrangement joins TRBV28 to TRBJ2-6, with unresolved D. This CDR3 has 15 residues. Trimming cost V 8 bases and J 4 bases, with 15 bases left between them. Germline CDR1 and CDR2: MDHEN and SYDVKM. CDR3 region: CASLKPSGGANVLTF. In DNA form, the CDR3 reads TGTGCCAGCTTGAAGCCGTCCGGGGGGGCCAACGTCCTGACTTTC.